A selection of T cell receptor beta chains follows, all from one sample in a study of blood T cell repertoires in COVID-19. Clones were sequenced by immunoSEQ multiplex PCR, and TCRdb holds only the in-frame ones, with some missing. The table shows around 250,000 clones, with over 75% occurring only once. The sample was PBMCs or T cells enriched from blood (not recorded which). These receptors came from a woman in her fifties or sixties who had recovered from COVID-19. The CDR3 runs from the conserved cysteine through the conserved F or W. Fields, in order: V gene, clone size, D gene, J gene, CDR3 DNA, CDR3 protein. The D gene is left open where the match is weak. For some rows the clone size is stated as once, few or many, or as a class when expanded; others skip it.

TRBV6-1	NA	NA	TRBJ2-3	TGTGCCAGCAGTGATACTACGAGGGAACACACAGATACGCAGTATTTT	CASSDTTREHTDTQYF
TRBV7-6	NA	NA	TRBJ2-7	TGTGCCAGCAGCTTAGGTTCCGGGGAGCTTGACTACGAGCAGTACTTC	CASSLGSGELDYEQYF
TRBV27	NA	TRBD2	TRBJ2-3	TGTGCCAGCAGTCCGCCGGGCGGGAGAGATACGCAGTATTTT	CASSPPGGRDTQYF
TRBV18	NA	TRBD1	TRBJ1-5	TGTGCCAGCTCCCTTGACAGGGGTAATCAGCCCCAGCATTTT	CASSLDRGNQPQHF
TRBV10-3	NA	TRBD1	TRBJ2-1	TGTGCCATCAGTGAAGTTCTCGGGGACAGGTCGTACAATGAGCAGTTCTTC	CAISEVLGDRSYNEQFF
TRBV6-5	NA	NA	TRBJ1-4	TGTGCCAGCGTGAGGAGAGAAAAACTGTTTTTT	CASVRREKLFF
TRBV6-1	NA	TRBD1	TRBJ1-1	TGTGCCAGCAGTGACCAAGGGGGCCGTACTGAAGCTTTCTTT	CASSDQGGRTEAFF
TRBV6-5	NA	TRBD2	TRBJ2-3	TGTGCCAGCAGCGGACTAGCGGGAAGTGCAGATACGCAGTATTTT	CASSGLAGSADTQYF
TRBV28	NA	NA	TRBJ2-7	TGTGCCAGCAGTCTCCCCGCGGATTACGAGCAGTACTTC	CASSLPADYEQYF
TRBV9	few	NA	TRBJ1-6	TGTGCCAGCAGCGTAGACCCGGTTGAACGGTCACCCCTCCACTTT	CASSVDPVERSPLHF
TRBV19	NA	NA	TRBJ1-1	TGTGCCAGTAGTATGTTCCCGGGGTCGGGTGAAGCTTTCTTT	CASSMFPGSGEAFF
TRBV9	NA	NA	TRBJ1-2	TGTGCCAGCAGCGCGGCGGGGGGCTCCTATGGCTACACCTTC	CASSAAGGSYGYTF
TRBV13	once	TRBD2	TRBJ2-7	TGTGCCAGCAGCTTAGGCGGGAGGGCCTCCTACGAGCAGTACTTC	CASSLGGRASYEQYF
TRBV10-3	NA	NA	TRBJ1-1	TGTGCCATCAGTGACTCTAGTCGTACCGAAGCTTTCTTT	CAISDSSRTEAFF
TRBV10-2	NA	TRBD2	TRBJ2-1	TGCGCCGGCTCCCCCCAGGCCGGGACTAGCGTCGTTAGCTCCTACAATGAGCAGTTCTTC	CAGSPQAGTSVVSSYNEQFF